The entry below gives a single T cell receptor beta chain sequence along with its context. V was pared by 6 bases and J by 2 bases, with 2 bases of the junction left unmatched. Germline CDR1 MNHEY, CDR2 SVGAGI. This CDR3 region has 13 residues. This sample stems from a study of blood T cell repertoires in COVID-19. Only in-frame clones appear in the TCRdb table, and some are missing; sequencing was by immunoSEQ multiplex PCR. Of about 18,000 clones listed, roughly 93% are singletons. This sequence originates from a human donor in a cohort sampled during active COVID-19. The sequencing sample was made of peripheral blood. This sequence joins TRBV6-5 and TRBJ2-5; 8 positions match TRBD1. The CDR3 DNA follows: TGTGCCAGCAGGGACAGGGTGCAAGAGACCCAGTACTTC. It translates to CASRDRVQETQYF.